The 19 T cell receptor beta chains presented below share a single source sample, sequenced in a study of blood T cells in healthy people across ages. A second PCR, run for about 6 to 12 cycles, used a sample-barcoded 5' primer plus a J-beta primer mix. TCRdb independently ran MiXCR on the 5' RACE reads; one entry per CDR3 protein. In the table there are over 450,000 distinct CDR3 sequences, about 25% of which are singletons. The sample was also linked to a second study, of T cells of mothers and their children.

The material sequenced was blood. These receptors were taken from a boy between 10 and 17 years old in good health.

This clonotype was observed a handful of times. The chain has TRBV27 and TRBJ2-7; 9 bases line up with TRBD1. Trimming at V came to 4 bases and at J to 1 base, leaving 2 bases not matched to a gene. The CDR3 is 14 amino acids. CDR1 and CDR2 (germline): MNHEY, SMNVEV (reference sequence). CDR3 bases: TGTGCCAGCAGTTGGACAGGGGAATCCTACGAGCAGTACTTC. It is translated as CASSWTGESYEQYF.

In its sample, this clonotype was seen once. The chain combines TRBV2 with TRBJ2-5, with 9 positions matching TRBD2. V trimming: 5 bases; J trimming: 7 bases; junction bases outside the gene matches: 11. This CDR3 has 15 residues. Germline V gene data show CDR1 as SNHLY and CDR2 as FYNNEI. The CDR3 reads CASSSELAGPGTQYF. CDR3 bases: TGTGCCAGCAGTAGTGAGCTAGCGGGGCCTGGGACCCAGTACTTC.

The CDR3 region has the DNA TGCGCCAGCAGCCAAGATGGGACTAGCGGGATTGATGAGCAGTTCTTC. Translated, it gives CASSQDGTSGIDEQFF. The V call is TRBV4-3, the J call TRBJ2-1; 13 bases fit TRBD2. V was pared by 0 bases and J by 8 bases, with 4 bases of the junction left unmatched. Germline V gene data show CDR1 as LGHNA and CDR2 as YSLEER. The CDR3 sequence is 16 residues long.

CDR3 nucleotide sequence: TGTGCCAGCAGCGTAGTCCGGACAGGGCCGGTATATGAGCAGTTCTTC. The encoded protein is CASSVVRTGPVYEQFF. The chain joins TRBV9 to TRBJ2-1; TRBD1 aligns across 8 bases. The CDR3 runs 16 residues. Trimming cost V 0 bases and J 8 bases; bases outside gene matches: 10. Germline values: CDR1 SGDLS, CDR2 YYNGEE.

The table lists this clonotype with a few counts. The rearrangement uses TRBV20-1 and TRBJ2-3; D gene uncertain. The CDR3 length is 13 residues. V was cut by 2 bases and J by 0 bases, with 6 bases left in between. The germline V gene encodes CDR1 DFQATT and CDR2 SNEGSKA (reference sequence). CDR3 sequence reads: CSARQSSTDTQYF. Written as DNA, the CDR3 is TGCAGTGCTAGACAATCGAGCACAGATACGCAGTATTTT.

DNA of the CDR3: TGTGCCACCAGTGACCCTAGCGGAAACTCCTACAATGAGCAGTTCTTC. Translation gives CATSDPSGNSYNEQFF. V gene TRBV24-1 combines with J gene TRBJ2-1; the match to TRBD2 covers 7 bases. Germline loops: CDR1 KGHDR, CDR2 SFDVKD. This CDR3 is built from 16 residues. The V gene end was trimmed by 4 bases and the J gene end by 0 bases; junction bases not matched to a gene: 5.

This clonotype has more than one count but fewer than ten. This rearrangement joins TRBV20-1 to TRBJ2-7; D may be TRBD2 (6 bases). Germline V gene data show CDR1 as DFQATT and CDR2 as SNEGSKA (reference sequence). V lost 0 bases, J lost 7 bases, and 13 bases lay in between. The CDR3 consists of 13 residues. This chain's CDR3 is CSARDPSAVEQYF. DNA of the CDR3: TGCAGTGCTAGAGATCCTAGCGCGGTTGAGCAGTACTTC.

In this sample, this clonotype turned up once. The junction departs from germline at one end; a sequencing error may be responsible. This chain joins TRBV13 and TRBJ1-1; no clear D gene. This CDR3 region has 13 residues. From germline, CDR1 is PRHDT and CDR2 FYEKMQ (reference sequence). CDR3 residues: CASSSRGSTEAFF. CDR3 DNA sequence: TGTGCTAGCAGCTCCCGAGGTTCCACTGAAGCTTTCTTT.

The chain employs TRBV27 and TRBJ1-6, with 8 nucleotides matching TRBD1. CDR1 is MNHEY and CDR2 is SMNVEV in the germline V gene (reference sequence). Unmatched junction bases numbered 9, after V lost 7 bases and J lost 10 bases. CDR3 size: 14 residues. DNA for the CDR3: TGTGCCAGCAAGATCGGACAGGGTGTATCACCCCTCCACTTT. This codes for CASKIGQGVSPLHF.

The table lists this clonotype with a few counts. DNA of the CDR3: TGTGCCACCTCCCGGGACATTGGAGAGACCCAGTACTTC. This encodes CATSRDIGETQYF. This sequence joins TRBV12-3 or TRBV12-4 and TRBJ2-5; maybe TRBD1 (6 bases). V lost 10 bases, J lost 4 bases, and 16 bases lay in between. The CDR3 runs 13 residues.

The rearrangement joins TRBV5-1 to TRBJ2-5; 12 bases match TRBD1. This CDR3 has 15 amino acids. Trimming removed 5 bases from V and 3 bases from J; junction bases left unmatched: 5. CDR1 SGHRS and CDR2 YFSETQ come from the germline V gene. CDR3 bases: TGCGCCAGCAGAGGGACAGGGGGCTACAAAGAGACCCAGTACTTC. Its translation is CASRGTGGYKETQYF.

J is TRBJ2-2 and V is TRBV10-3; D call uncertain. The CDR3 has 12 amino acids. Germline CDR1 ENHRY, CDR2 SYGVKD. V lost 5 bases and J 6 bases, leaving 7 bases between the germline ends. CDR3 amino acids: CAISPGAGELFF. CDR3 in DNA: TGTGCCATCAGTCCCGGCGCCGGGGAGCTGTTTTTT.

The V and J genes are TRBV6-2 or TRBV6-3 and TRBJ2-1; D possibly corresponds to TRBD2 (6 bases). Germline loops: CDR1 MNHEY, CDR2 SVGEGT. Trimming shortened V by 8 bases and J by 6 bases, and 14 bases separated the two germline ends. This CDR3 contains 13 residues. This CDR3 is CASVFVGGNEQFF. The CDR3 bases are TGTGCCAGCGTTTTTGTGGGGGGCAATGAGCAGTTCTTC.

Of note for this clonotype: This sequence may be a read error, since a much larger clone differs from it by one base. This chain uses TRBV5-1 with TRBJ1-3; D unclear. Germline CDR1 reads SGHRS; CDR2 reads YFSETQ. Trimming took 4 bases from V and 0 from J, leaving 11 bases between them. This CDR3 is built from 15 residues. This chain's CDR3 is CASSVGAFSGNTIYF. The CDR3, as DNA: TGCGCCAGCAGCGTGGGCGCCTTCTCTGGAAACACCATATATTTT.

This chain joins TRBV7-2 and TRBJ2-2, with a tentative D call TRBD1 (5 bases). The germline CDR1 and CDR2 sequences are SGHTA and FQGNSA. This CDR3 spans 15 amino acids. V was pared by 1 base and J by 4 bases, with 10 bases between. CDR3 in amino acids: CASSLGAGFTGELFF. The CDR3 DNA is TGTGCCAGCAGCTTAGGCGCAGGGTTCACCGGGGAGCTGTTTTTT. The full variable domain, in which reference TRBV7-2 and TRBJ2-2 provide the parts outside the CDR3, is GAGVSQSPSNKVTEKGKDVELRCDPISGHTALYWYRQSLGQGLEFLIYFQGNSAPDKSGLPSDRFSAERTGGSVSTLTIQRTQQEDSAVYLCASSLGAGFTGELFFGEGSRLTVL.

The chain is built from TRBV20-1 and TRBJ1-1, with D hard to call. CDR3 length: 13 residues. CDR1 is DFQATT and CDR2 is SNEGSKA in the germline V gene (reference sequence). The V and J ends lost 3 bases and 0 bases respectively, with 8 bases between them. The DNA of the CDR3 is TGCAGTGCTAGGGCGCTAATGAACACTGAAGCTTTCTTT. Translated: CSARALMNTEAFF.

The J gene is TRBJ2-4, the V gene TRBV20-1; D uncertain. CDR1 and CDR2 (germline): DFQATT, SNEGSKA (reference sequence). There are 15 residues in the CDR3. Between the trimmed V and J ends, which lost 0 bases and 2 bases, there was a span of 11 bases. Here the CDR3 DNA reads TGCAGTGCTAGAGAATCACGTAGCCCCAAAAACATTCAGTACTTC. Protein product: CSARESRSPKNIQYF.

This rearrangement joins TRBV3-1 to TRBJ1-1, with D unclear. Trimming took off 1 base at V and 9 bases at J, with 12 bases between the two ends. This CDR3 has 13 residues. Germline CDR1 LGHDT, CDR2 YNNKEL (reference sequence). CDR3 bases: TGTGCCAGCAGCCAAGTATCCGGGATCCAAGCTTTCTTT. Translating it yields CASSQVSGIQAFF.

The chain links TRBV7-8 to TRBJ2-5; 12 bases map to TRBD2. The V gene end was trimmed by 4 bases and the J gene end by 2 bases; junction bases not matched to a gene: 11. CDR1 SGHVS and CDR2 FQNEAQ come from the germline V gene. This CDR3 spans 18 amino acids. CDR3 region: CASSSLAGGGSGQETQYF. CDR3 bases: TGTGCCAGCAGCTCACTAGCGGGGGGTGGAAGTGGGCAAGAGACCCAGTACTTC.